The present TCR beta chain was sequenced within a study of control samples from healthy donors and cancer patients. TCRdb's table, derived via immunoSEQ multiplex PCR, lists solely in-frame clones and lacks some. Among around 130,000 clones listed, around nine tenths were seen once. The sample consisted of blood. The clonotype comes from a man aged 25 to 40 in good health.

CDR3 nucleotide sequence: TGTGCTAGTGGTTTGGTACTATCTTTCAACAGGCACGGGGAGCTGTTTTTT. Protein: CASGLVLSFNRHGELFF. The chain joins TRBV12-5 to TRBJ2-2, with a tentative D call TRBD1 (5 bases). Germline V gives CDR1 LGHNT, CDR2 FRNRAP. This CDR3 comprises 17 residues. V was cut by 0 bases and J by 7 bases, with 18 bases left in between.